This T cell receptor (beta chain) was observed in a study of blood T cell repertoires in COVID-19. Overall study: Samples came from the United States, Italy and Spain, spanning acute and convalescent COVID-19. Sources were T cells, B-cell-depleted T cells, or PBMCs; the material itself was cDNA or gDNA.

Study processing details: Nucleated cell counts were estimated from reference gene primer amplification. The table came from immunoSEQ multiplex PCR; TCRdb's copy has only in-frame clones and leaves some out. V, J and clone size are taken as reported in that table, and D and trimming were inferred from the DNA itself. The sample carries about 81,000 clones, about nine tenths recorded once. CDR1 is MNHEY, CDR2 SVGEGT, per germline. The CDR3 contains 15 residues. V gave up 5 bases and J gave up 7 bases; unmatched junction bases: 11. The chain uses TRBV6-2 or TRBV6-3 and TRBJ1-5, with 7 bases matching TRBD1. This receptor was obtained from a man in his 70s with active or convalescent COVID-19. The sample comprised peripheral blood. This chain's CDR3 is CASSDDRVPLQPQHF. The CDR3 DNA reads TGTGCCAGCAGTGACGACAGGGTCCCACTACAGCCCCAGCATTTT.